Presented here are 5 T cell receptor beta chains from one specimen sequenced in a study of blood T cell repertoires in COVID-19. Clones were read by immunoSEQ multiplex PCR, and TCRdb kept only the in-frame ones, dropping some. The profile shows more than 85,000 clones, about 80% of them singletons. Sequencing was carried out using peripheral blood. These receptors all come from a woman aged 45-65 years with acute or convalescent COVID-19.

The gene calls are TRBV9 and TRBJ2-2, with 11 bases identical to TRBD1. Germline CDR1 SGDLS, CDR2 YYNGEE. The CDR3 loop spans 16 amino acids. V lost 0 bases and J lost 4; bases outside the gene matches: 2. CDR3 in amino acids: CASSVGGTGGTGELFF. DNA for the CDR3: TGTGCCAGCAGCGTAGGGGGGACAGGGGGCACCGGGGAGCTGTTTTTT.

J is TRBJ2-5 and V is TRBV5-1; 9 bases match TRBD2. V was pared by 2 bases and J by 8 bases, with 10 bases of the junction left unmatched. This CDR3 is 15 amino acids long. The germline CDR1 and CDR2 sequences are SGHRS and YFSETQ. The CDR3 sequence: CASSFASGAIGTQYF. The CDR3 nucleotides read TGCGCCAGCAGCTTCGCTAGCGGGGCTATTGGCACCCAGTACTTC.

V is TRBV7-9 and J is TRBJ1-1; possible D gene TRBD1, 6 bases. CDR1 is SEHNR, CDR2 FQNEAQ, per germline (reference sequence). This CDR3 has 13 residues. V gave up 8 bases and J gave up 1 base, with 11 bases separating them. CDR3 in DNA: TGTGCCAGCGTCAGGGGCGCGAACACTGAAGCTTTCTTT. The encoded protein is CASVRGANTEAFF.

This sequence joins TRBV24-1 and TRBJ2-7; 7 nucleotides match TRBD2. CDR3 size: 13 residues. Looked up from germline, CDR1 is KGHDR and CDR2 is SFDVKD. J was trimmed by 0 bases and V by 7 bases; bases with no gene match: 2. The CDR3 spells CATSGGISYEQYF. The CDR3 DNA follows: TGTGCCACCAGCGGGGGGATCTCCTACGAGCAGTACTTC.

The CDR3 region has the DNA TGTGCCTGGAGGTCGGGGGAACACACTGAAGCTTTCTTT. Translation: CAWRSGEHTEAFF. The chain has TRBV30 and TRBJ1-1; TRBD1 might be the D (5 bases). V lost 3 bases to trimming and J lost 3 bases, with 11 bases between them. From germline, CDR1 is GTSNPN and CDR2 SVGIG (reference sequence). The CDR3 sequence is 13 residues long.